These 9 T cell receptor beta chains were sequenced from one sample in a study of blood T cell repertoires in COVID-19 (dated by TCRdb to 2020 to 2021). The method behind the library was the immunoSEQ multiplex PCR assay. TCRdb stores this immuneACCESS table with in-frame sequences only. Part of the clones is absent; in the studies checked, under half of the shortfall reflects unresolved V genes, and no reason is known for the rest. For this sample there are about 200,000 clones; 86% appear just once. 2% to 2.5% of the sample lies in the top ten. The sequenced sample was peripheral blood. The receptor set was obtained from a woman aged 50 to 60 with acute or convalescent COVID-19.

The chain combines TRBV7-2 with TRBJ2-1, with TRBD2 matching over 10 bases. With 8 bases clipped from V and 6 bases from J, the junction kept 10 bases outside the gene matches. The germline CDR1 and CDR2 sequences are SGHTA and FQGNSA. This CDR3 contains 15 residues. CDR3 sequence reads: CASASSGRARNEQFF. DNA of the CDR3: TGTGCCAGCGCATCGAGCGGGAGGGCCCGCAATGAGCAGTTCTTC. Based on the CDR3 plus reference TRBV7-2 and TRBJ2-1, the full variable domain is GAGVSQSPSNKVTEKGKDVELRCDPISGHTALYWYRQSLGQGLEFLIYFQGNSAPDKSGLPSDRFSAERTGGSVSTLTIQRTQQEDSAVYLCASASSGRARNEQFFGPGTRLTVL.

This CDR3 reads CASSYAANTGELFF. The CDR3, as DNA: TGTGCCAGCAGTTACGCGGCCAACACCGGGGAGCTGTTTTTT. This chain joins TRBV6-2 or TRBV6-3 and TRBJ2-2; D unclear. Trimming left V 2 bases short and J 2 bases short, with 6 bases between. The CDR3 sequence is 14 residues long. Looked up from germline, CDR1 is MNHEY and CDR2 is SVGEGT.

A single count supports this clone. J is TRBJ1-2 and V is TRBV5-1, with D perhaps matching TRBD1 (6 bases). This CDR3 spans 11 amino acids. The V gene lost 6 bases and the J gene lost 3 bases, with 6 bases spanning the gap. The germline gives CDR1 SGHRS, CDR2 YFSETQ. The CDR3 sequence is CASTGDYGYTF. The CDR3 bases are TGCGCCAGCACAGGGGACTATGGCTACACCTTC.

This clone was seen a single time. In DNA form, the CDR3 reads TGTGCCAGTAGTATTGCGACTGGGTATAATTCACCCCTCCACTTT. It specifies CASSIATGYNSPLHF. The genes are TRBV19 and TRBJ1-6; no clear D. Between the trimmed V and J ends, which lost 3 bases and 4 bases, there was a span of 10 bases. This CDR3 is 15 amino acids long. The germline gives CDR1 LNHDA, CDR2 SQIVND (reference sequence).

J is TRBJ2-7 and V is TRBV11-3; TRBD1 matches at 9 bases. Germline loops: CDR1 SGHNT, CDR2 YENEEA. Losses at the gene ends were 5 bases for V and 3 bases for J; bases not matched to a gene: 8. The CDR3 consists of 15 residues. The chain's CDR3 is CASSPNRGRNYEQYF. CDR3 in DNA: TGTGCCAGCAGCCCAAACAGGGGGCGCAACTACGAGCAGTACTTC. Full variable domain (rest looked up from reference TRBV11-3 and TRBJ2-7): EAGVVQSPRYKIIEKKQPVAFWCNPISGHNTLYWYLQNLGQGPELLIRYENEEAVDDSQLPKDRFSAERLKGVDSTLKIQPAELGDSAVYLCASSPNRGRNYEQYFGPGTRLTVT.

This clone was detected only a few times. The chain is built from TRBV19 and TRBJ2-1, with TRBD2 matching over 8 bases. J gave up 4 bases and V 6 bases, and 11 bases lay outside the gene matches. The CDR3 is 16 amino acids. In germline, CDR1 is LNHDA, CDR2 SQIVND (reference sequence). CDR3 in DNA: TGTGCCAGTAGCCGTAGGGGAAGCGGGAGTTACAATGAGCAGTTCTTC. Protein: CASSRRGSGSYNEQFF.

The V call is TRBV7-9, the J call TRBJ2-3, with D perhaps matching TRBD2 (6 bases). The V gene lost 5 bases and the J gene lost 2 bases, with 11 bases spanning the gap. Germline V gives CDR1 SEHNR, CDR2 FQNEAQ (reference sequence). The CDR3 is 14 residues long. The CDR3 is CASSPGLSTDTQYF. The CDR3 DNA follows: TGTGCCAGCAGCCCAGGACTATCCACAGATACGCAGTATTTT.

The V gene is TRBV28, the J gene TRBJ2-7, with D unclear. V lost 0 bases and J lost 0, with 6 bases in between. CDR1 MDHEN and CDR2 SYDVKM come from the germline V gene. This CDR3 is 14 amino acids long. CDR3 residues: CASSLWSSSYEQYF. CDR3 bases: TGTGCCAGCAGTTTATGGTCTAGCTCCTACGAGCAGTACTTC.

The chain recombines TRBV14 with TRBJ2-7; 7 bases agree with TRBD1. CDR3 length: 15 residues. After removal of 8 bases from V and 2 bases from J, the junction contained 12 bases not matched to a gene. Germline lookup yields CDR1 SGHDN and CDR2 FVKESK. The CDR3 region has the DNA TGTGCCAGCTCAGTTCTAGGGACAGAACCCTACGAGCAGTACTTC. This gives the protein CASSVLGTEPYEQYF.